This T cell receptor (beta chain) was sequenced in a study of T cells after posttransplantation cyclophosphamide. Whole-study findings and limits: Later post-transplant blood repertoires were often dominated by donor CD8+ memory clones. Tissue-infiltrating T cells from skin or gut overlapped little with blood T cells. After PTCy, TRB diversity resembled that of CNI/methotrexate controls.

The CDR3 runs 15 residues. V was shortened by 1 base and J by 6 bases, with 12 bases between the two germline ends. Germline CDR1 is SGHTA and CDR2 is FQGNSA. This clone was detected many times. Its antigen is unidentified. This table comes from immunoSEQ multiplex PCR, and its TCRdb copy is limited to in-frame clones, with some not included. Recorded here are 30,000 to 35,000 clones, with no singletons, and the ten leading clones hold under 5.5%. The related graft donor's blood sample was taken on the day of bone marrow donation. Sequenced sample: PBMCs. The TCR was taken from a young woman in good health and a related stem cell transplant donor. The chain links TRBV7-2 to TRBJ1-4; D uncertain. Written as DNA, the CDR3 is TGTGCCAGCAGCTTAGATCCAGGCAACTATGAAAAACTGTTTTTT. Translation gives CASSLDPGNYEKLFF.